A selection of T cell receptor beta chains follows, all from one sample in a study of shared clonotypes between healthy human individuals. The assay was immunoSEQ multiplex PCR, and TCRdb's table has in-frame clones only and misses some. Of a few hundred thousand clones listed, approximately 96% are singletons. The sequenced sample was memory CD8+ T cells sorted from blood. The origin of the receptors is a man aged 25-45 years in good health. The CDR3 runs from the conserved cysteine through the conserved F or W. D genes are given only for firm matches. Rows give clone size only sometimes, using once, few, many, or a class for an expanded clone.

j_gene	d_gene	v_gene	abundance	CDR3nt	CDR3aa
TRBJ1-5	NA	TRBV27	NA	TGTGCCAGCAGAAAAATACAGGGCCCCTATCAGCCCCAGCATTTT	CASRKIQGPYQPQHF
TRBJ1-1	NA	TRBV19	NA	TGTGCCAGTAGCATGGGGGCAGGGTGGGTCACTGAAGCTTTCTTT	CASSMGAGWVTEAFF
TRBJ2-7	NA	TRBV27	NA	TGTGCCAGCAGTTCCCCTACTATCTGGGGTACGACAGACTTCTTGTACTTC	CASSSPTIWGTTDFLYF
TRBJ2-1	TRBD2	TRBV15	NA	TGTGCCACCTGGGGCGGGAGGGCCTCCTACAATGAGCAGTTCTTC	CATWGGRASYNEQFF
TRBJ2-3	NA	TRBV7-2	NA	TGTGCCAGCAGCTCGTCGGGGCAATCCACAGATACGCAGTATTTT	CASSSSGQSTDTQYF
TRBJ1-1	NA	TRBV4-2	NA	TGTGCCAGCAGCCAAGATAGGGAGCCAGTCTGGGCTTTCTTT	CASSQDREPVWAFF
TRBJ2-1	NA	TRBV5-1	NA	TGCGCCAGCAGCTTGGCCCGGGGGAATGAGCAGTTCTTC	CASSLARGNEQFF
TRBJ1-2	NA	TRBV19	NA	TGTGCCAGTAGTATACCGGGGGCCGGTGGCTACACCTTC	CASSIPGAGGYTF
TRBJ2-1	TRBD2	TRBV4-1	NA	TGCGCCAGCAGCCTCCCCCGGCTAGCGGGAGGGGTGAGTGAGCAGTTCTTC	CASSLPRLAGGVSEQFF
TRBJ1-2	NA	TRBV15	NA	TGTGCCACCAGCAGAGACAGGGTTAACTATGGCTACACCTTC	CATSRDRVNYGYTF
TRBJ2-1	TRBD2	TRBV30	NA	TGTGCCTGGACGCTCCTAGCGGGAGGATTGAATGAGCAGTTCTTC	CAWTLLAGGLNEQFF
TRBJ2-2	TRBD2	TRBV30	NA	TGTGCCTGGACTAGCGGGAGAAGGAAGTACACCGGGGAGCTGTTTTTT	CAWTSGRRKYTGELFF
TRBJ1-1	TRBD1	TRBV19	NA	TGTGCCAGTAGTATAACAGGGGGCATGAACACTGAAGCTTTCTTT	CASSITGGMNTEAFF
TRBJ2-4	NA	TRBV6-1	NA	TGTGCCAGCAGTGAAGCGGGAGCATTACTAGCCAAAAACATTCAGTACTTC	CASSEAGALLAKNIQYF
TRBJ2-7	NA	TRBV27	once	TGTGCCAGCAGTTTAACAGGCTATTACGAGCAGTACTTC	CASSLTGYYEQYF
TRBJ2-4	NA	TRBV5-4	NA	TGTGCCAGCAGCTTGGCAGGGGCCAAAAACATTCAGTACTTC	CASSLAGAKNIQYF
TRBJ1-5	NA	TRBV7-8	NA	TGTGCCAGCAGCTTAAGCCAGGGGAGGAATCAGCCCCAGCATTTT	CASSLSQGRNQPQHF
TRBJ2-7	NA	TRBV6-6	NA	TGTGCCAGCAGTTACCCGAGCGAACAGCTTTACTTC	CASSYPSEQLYF
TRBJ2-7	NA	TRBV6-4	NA	TGTGCCAGCAGTGACCATTACACGGAGGTCTTC	CASSDHYTEVF
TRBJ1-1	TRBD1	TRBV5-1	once	TGCGCCAGTACAGGGGGCACTGAAGCTTTCTTT	CASTGGTEAFF
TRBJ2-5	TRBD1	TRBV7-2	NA	TGTGCCAGCAGCCCGACAGGGGTGGGTCGAGAGACCCAGTACTTC	CASSPTGVGRETQYF
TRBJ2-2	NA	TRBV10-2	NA	TGCGCCAGCAGAGAGGCCGGGGAGCTGTTTTTT	CASREAGELFF
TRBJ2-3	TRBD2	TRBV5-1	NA	TGCGCCAGCAGGATGGCAGGACTAGGGTTCACAGATACGCAGTATTTT	CASRMAGLGFTDTQYF
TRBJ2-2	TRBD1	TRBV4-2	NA	TGTGCCAGCAGCCGCCAGACAGGGGGGAACACCGGGGAGCTGTTTTTT	CASSRQTGGNTGELFF
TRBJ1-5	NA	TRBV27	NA	TGTGCCAGCAGGGGCCTCAATCAGCCCCAGCATTTT	CASRGLNQPQHF
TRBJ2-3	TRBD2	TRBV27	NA	TGTGCCAGCAGTTCGGCCCCCTTAAGACTAGCGTTCACAGATACGCAGTATTTT	CASSSAPLRLAFTDTQYF
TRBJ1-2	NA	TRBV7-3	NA	TGTGCCAGCAGCCCCCACAGGGATGAGGTCGGAAACTATGGCTACACCTTC	CASSPHRDEVGNYGYTF
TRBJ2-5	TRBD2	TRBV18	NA	TGTGCCAGCTCACCTAGCGGGAGAGAGACCCAGTACTTC	CASSPSGRETQYF
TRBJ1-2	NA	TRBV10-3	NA	TGTGCCATCAGTGATACAGGCACTAACTATGGCTACACCTTC	CAISDTGTNYGYTF
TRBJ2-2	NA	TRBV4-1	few	TGCGCCAGCAGCCAAGTGCGCGATACGAACACCGGGGAGCTGTTTTTT	CASSQVRDTNTGELFF
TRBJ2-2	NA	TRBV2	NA	TGTGCCAGCAGCCCACCCCCCGGGCTCGCGGCCGGGGAGCTGTTTTTT	CASSPPPGLAAGELFF
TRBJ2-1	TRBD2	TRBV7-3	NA	TGTGCCAGCAGCTCGAAACTAGCGGGAGGGGACAATGAGCAGTTCTTC	CASSSKLAGGDNEQFF
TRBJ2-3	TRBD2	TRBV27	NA	TGTGCCAGCAGCGAGATCTTAGCGGGAGCAGATACGCAGTATTTT	CASSEILAGADTQYF
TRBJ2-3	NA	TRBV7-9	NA	TGTGCCAGCAGCTTAGGGACTACCCGCACGCATTTT	CASSLGTTRTHF
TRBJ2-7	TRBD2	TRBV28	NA	TGTGCCAGCAGTTTATGGTCTAGCGGGAGAGGCGAGCAGTACTTC	CASSLWSSGRGEQYF
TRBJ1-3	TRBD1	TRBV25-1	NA	TGTGCCAGCAGTGAAGACAGGGCCTCTGGAAACACCATATATTTT	CASSEDRASGNTIYF
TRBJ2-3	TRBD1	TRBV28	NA	TGTGCCAGCAGTTCGGGACAGGACACAGATACGCAGTATTTT	CASSSGQDTDTQYF
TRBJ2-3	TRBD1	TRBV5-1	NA	TGCGCCAGCAGCTTGGAAGGGACAGGGACAGATACGCAGTATTTT	CASSLEGTGTDTQYF
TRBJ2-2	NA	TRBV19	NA	TGTGCCACCACGATAGACACCGGGGAGCTGTTTTTT	CATTIDTGELFF
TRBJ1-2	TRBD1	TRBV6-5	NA	TGTGCCTCCCAACCGCAGGGGGCTAACTATGGCTACACCTTC	CASQPQGANYGYTF
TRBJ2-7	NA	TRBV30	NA	TGTGCCTGGAGGGGGACGGCCTCCTACGAGCAGTACTTC	CAWRGTASYEQYF
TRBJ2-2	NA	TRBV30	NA	TGTGCCTGGAGTGACGTAATCCGGGAGCTGTTTTTT	CAWSDVIRELFF
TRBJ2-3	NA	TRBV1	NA	TGCACCAGCAGCCAAGAGCCGGGACTAGCGACAGATACGCAGTATTTT	CTSSQEPGLATDTQYF
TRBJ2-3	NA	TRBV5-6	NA	TGTGCCAGCAGCCCACTCTATTACACAGATACGCAGTATTTT	CASSPLYYTDTQYF
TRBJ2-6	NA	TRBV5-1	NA	TGCGCCAGCAGCTTGGACTTATCTGGGGCCAACGTCCTGACTTTC	CASSLDLSGANVLTF
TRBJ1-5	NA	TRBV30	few	TGTGCCTGGAGTACAAATCAGCCCCAGCATTTT	CAWSTNQPQHF
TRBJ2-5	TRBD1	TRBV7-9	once	TGTGCCAGCAGCTTACGGGACAGGTTGTGGTTATTGGAGACCCAGTACTTC	CASSLRDRLWLLETQYF
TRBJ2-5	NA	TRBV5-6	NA	TGTGCCAGCAGCGCCTATTTGTCCCACCGTCTTAGTGATGAGACCCAGTACTTC	CASSAYLSHRLSDETQYF
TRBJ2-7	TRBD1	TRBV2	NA	TGTGCCAGCAGTAGGGGGACAGGGGCAGTGTACGAGCAGTACTTC	CASSRGTGAVYEQYF
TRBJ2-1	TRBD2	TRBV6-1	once	TGTGCCAGCAGAGTAGCGGGAGCCTCCTACAATGAGCAGTTCTTC	CASRVAGASYNEQFF
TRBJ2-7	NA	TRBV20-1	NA	TGCAGTGCTAGAAAACAATACGAGCAGTACTTC	CSARKQYEQYF
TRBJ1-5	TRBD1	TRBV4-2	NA	TGTGCCAGCAGCCAAGCCGGGGACAGTAGCAATCAGCCCCAGCATTTT	CASSQAGDSSNQPQHF
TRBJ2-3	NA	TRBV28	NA	TGTGCCAGCAGTCAATGGACTAGCACAGATACGCAGTATTTT	CASSQWTSTDTQYF
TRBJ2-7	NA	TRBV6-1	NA	TGTGCCAGCGGCCTGGAGGTGGTCTACGAGCAGTACTTC	CASGLEVVYEQYF
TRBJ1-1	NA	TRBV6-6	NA	TGTGCCAGCAGTTACTCCCGGTGGGATAACACTGAAGCTTTCTTT	CASSYSRWDNTEAFF
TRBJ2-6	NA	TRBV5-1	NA	TGCGCCAGCAGCTCTAGGAGGGGTGAACAGGGGTCTGGGGCCAACGTCCTGACTTTC	CASSSRRGEQGSGANVLTF
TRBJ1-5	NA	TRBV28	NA	TGTGCCTGTCTCAGGGGACTCAATCAGCCCCAGCATTTT	CACLRGLNQPQHF
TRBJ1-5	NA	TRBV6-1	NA	TGTGCCAGCAGGTACAATCAGCCCCAGCATTTT	CASRYNQPQHF